The TCR beta chain described here comes from a study of OX40 agonist ivuxolimab in advanced cancers. Sequenced by immunoSEQ multiplex PCR; TCRdb stores in-frame clones only, minus some. The data show approximately 76,000 clones, 85% seen once. Germline-derived CDR1 and CDR2 are SGHAT and FQNNGV. The length of the CDR3 is 13 residues. V gave up 5 bases and J gave up 1 base, with 8 bases separating them. Material: CD4+ or CD8+ T cells sorted from blood, obtained in a trial of the OX40 agonist ivuxolimab. The gene calls are TRBV11-2 and TRBJ1-2, with D possibly being TRBD1 (5 bases). This TCR was recovered from an adult with an advanced solid tumor such as melanoma, head and neck, liver or kidney cancer. The CDR3 nucleotides read TGTGCCAGCAGCAGAGACAGTAACTATGGCTACACCTTC. This gives the protein CASSRDSNYGYTF.